These T cell receptor beta chains were read from a single sample in a study of naive and memory T cell subsets. Each CDR3 protein is one row after TCRdb ran MiXCR on the UMI-ligation and nested PCR reads. The profile covers over 20,000 distinct CDR3 sequences, with 7% to 10% appearing a single time and 22% taken by the ten largest. The sequenced sample consisted of central memory CD8+ T cells from blood. Every receptor here comes from a human donor in good health. Each CDR3 is given with its conserved first and last residue. D genes are given only for firm matches. Size is omitted from some rows. Given values are once, few, many or a class for expanded clones.

d_gene	v_gene	j_gene	abundance	CDR3aa	CDR3nt
NA	TRBV29-1	TRBJ2-2	many	CSVEDGGSNTGELFF	TGCAGCGTTGAAGATGGGGGATCGAACACCGGGGAGCTGTTTTTT
NA	TRBV20-1	TRBJ2-1	many	CSARDLGDLDEQFF	TGCAGTGCTAGAGATCTGGGGGACCTCGATGAGCAGTTCTTC
NA	TRBV28	TRBJ2-3	NA	CASSLFGGFFTDTQYF	TGTGCCAGCAGTTTATTTGGGGGTTTTTTCACAGATACGCAGTATTTT
NA	TRBV7-9	TRBJ2-7	many	CASSLLASYEQYF	TGTGCCAGCAGCTTATTGGCTTCCTACGAGCAGTACTTC
NA	TRBV6-4	TRBJ2-3	many	CASSPAGSTDTQYF	TGTGCCAGCAGCCCAGCGGGCAGCACAGATACGCAGTATTTT
NA	TRBV2	TRBJ2-1	many	CARGLAFGEQFF	TGTGCCAGGGGACTCGCCTTCGGGGAGCAGTTCTTC
NA	TRBV1	TRBJ2-5	NA	CTSSPLERQETQYF	TGCACCAGCAGCCCCCTTGAGAGGCAAGAGACCCAGTACTTC
NA	TRBV6-1	TRBJ2-1	many	CASRDRDIYNEQFF	TGTGCCAGCAGGGACCGGGACATCTACAATGAGCAGTTCTTC
TRBD1	TRBV16	TRBJ1-1	NA	CASSQGQGTEAFF	TGTGCCAGCAGCCAAGGACAGGGGACTGAAGCTTTCTTT
TRBD1	TRBV29-1	TRBJ1-2	NA	CSVPGQGAQGYTF	TGCAGCGTCCCGGGACAGGGGGCGCAGGGCTACACCTTC
NA	TRBV12-3/TRBV12-4	TRBJ2-3	few	CASSFPDSHTQYF	TGTGCCAGCAGTTTTCCCGACAGTCATACGCAGTATTTT
NA	TRBV20-1	TRBJ2-5	few	CSAPGPDLGTQYF	TGCAGTGCTCCAGGTCCAGATTTAGGGACCCAGTACTTC
NA	TRBV9	TRBJ2-7	many	CASSVASPPNYEQYF	TGTGCCAGCAGCGTAGCTTCGCCGCCTAACTACGAGCAGTACTTC
NA	TRBV7-6	TRBJ2-3	NA	CASSLALSPLCRDSADTQYF	TGTGCCAGCAGCTTAGCGCTATCCCCATTATGCAGGGATTCGGCAGATACGCAGTATTTT
NA	TRBV12-5	TRBJ2-1	few	CASGSSGGDWSAGEQFF	TGTGCTAGTGGTTCCTCTGGTGGGGACTGGTCGGCGGGTGAGCAGTTCTTC
TRBD2	TRBV20-1	TRBJ2-5	few	CSARRTSEWETQYF	TGCAGTGCCCGAAGGACTAGCGAGTGGGAGACCCAGTACTTC
TRBD1	TRBV5-4	TRBJ2-7	NA	CASSLDQGTGRYEQYF	TGTGCCAGCAGCTTGGACCAAGGGACAGGCCGCTACGAGCAGTACTTC
TRBD1	TRBV28	TRBJ1-4	few	CASRFEDRYNEKLFF	TGTGCCAGCAGGTTTGAGGACAGGTATAATGAAAAACTGTTTTTT
NA	TRBV10-3	TRBJ2-3	NA	CAISEGYTQYF	TGTGCCATCAGTGAAGGTTATACGCAGTATTTT
TRBD1	TRBV6-5	TRBJ1-2	many	CASSYDRGRANYGYTF	TGTGCCAGCAGTTACGACAGGGGCCGGGCTAACTATGGCTACACCTTC
TRBD1	TRBV13	TRBJ2-7	many	CASSGGQGGISYEQYF	TGTGCCAGCAGCGGGGGACAGGGAGGAATCTCCTACGAGCAGTACTTC
TRBD2	TRBV6-2/TRBV6-3	TRBJ2-7	few	CASSPGGSSDEQYF	TGTGCCAGCAGTCCTGGCGGGAGTTCGGACGAGCAGTACTTC
NA	TRBV28	TRBJ2-4	NA	CASTFLGAKNIQYF	TGTGCCAGCACCTTCCTTGGGGCCAAAAACATTCAGTACTTC
NA	TRBV6-2/TRBV6-3	TRBJ2-1	many	CASTLGNEQFF	TGTGCCAGCACCCTTGGAAATGAGCAGTTCTTC
NA	TRBV29-1	TRBJ2-3	many	CSVDPGTGRSTQYF	TGCAGCGTTGATCCCGGGACTGGACGCTCTACGCAGTATTTT
NA	TRBV7-9	TRBJ1-5	NA	CASSLASGVPGQPQHF	TGTGCCAGCAGCTTAGCGTCGGGAGTACCGGGGCAGCCCCAGCATTTT
NA	TRBV24-1	TRBJ2-1	many	CATSVGIGDSYNEQFF	TGTGCCACCAGTGTGGGTATAGGAGACTCCTACAATGAGCAGTTCTTC
NA	TRBV7-8	TRBJ1-5	few	CASSSRAGLESNQPQHF	TGTGCCAGCAGCTCTCGCGCGGGGTTGGAGTCCAATCAGCCCCAGCATTTT
TRBD2	TRBV7-9	TRBJ2-4	few	CASGGGTDIQYF	TGTGCCAGCGGGGGGGGTACGGACATTCAGTACTTC
NA	TRBV29-1	TRBJ2-3	NA	CSVEGDTQYF	TGCAGCGTTGAGGGAGATACGCAGTATTTT
NA	TRBV3-1	TRBJ2-3	many	CASSQARPDTQYF	TGTGCCAGCAGCCAAGCTAGACCAGATACGCAGTATTTT
TRBD1	TRBV6-1	TRBJ2-6	large	CATGQGSSGANVLTF	TGTGCTACAGGACAGGGTTCCTCTGGGGCCAACGTCCTGACTTTC
NA	TRBV29-1	TRBJ2-7	many	CSVEFVGASYEQYF	TGCAGCGTTGAATTTGTTGGCGCGTCCTACGAGCAGTACTTC
TRBD2	TRBV24-1	TRBJ2-1	many	CATSGISGRNEQFF	TGTGCCACCAGTGGAATCAGCGGGAGGAATGAGCAGTTCTTC
NA	TRBV28	TRBJ2-7	many	CASSFYVGQGGEQYF	TGTGCCAGCAGTTTTTACGTTGGGCAGGGAGGAGAGCAGTACTTC
NA	TRBV30	TRBJ2-1	NA	CAWSGGSDYNEQFF	TGTGCCTGGAGTGGAGGTAGCGACTACAATGAGCAGTTCTTC
TRBD2	TRBV7-9	TRBJ2-5	many	CASSSPTRESGSLWETQYF	TGTGCCAGCAGCTCCCCTACCCGAGAAAGCGGGAGTCTTTGGGAGACCCAGTACTTC
TRBD1	TRBV20-1	TRBJ1-1	many	CSARDDRDTEAFF	TGCAGTGCTAGAGACGACAGGGACACTGAAGCTTTCTTT
TRBD2	TRBV29-1	TRBJ2-3	few	CSVGTSYTQYF	TGCAGCGTTGGGACTAGCTATACGCAGTATTTT
TRBD2	TRBV6-2/TRBV6-3	TRBJ2-1	NA	CASSYWPSGKSYNEQFF	TGTGCCAGCAGTTACTGGCCTAGCGGGAAATCCTACAATGAGCAGTTCTTC
NA	TRBV9	TRBJ2-7	many	CASRGTGVEQYF	TGTGCCAGCAGGGGGACGGGGGTCGAGCAGTACTTC
NA	TRBV12-3/TRBV12-4	TRBJ1-2	NA	CASSLTAYGYTF	TGTGCCAGCAGTCTGACAGCCTATGGCTACACCTTC
NA	TRBV7-7	TRBJ2-5	many	CASSFRPLASGETQYF	TGTGCTAGCAGCTTTAGGCCCCTAGCTTCGGGGGAGACCCAGTACTTC
NA	TRBV19	TRBJ1-6	NA	CASSGSLGSPLHF	TGTGCCAGTAGTGGATCGCTGGGTTCACCCCTCCACTTT
TRBD1	TRBV25-1	TRBJ1-2	many	CASSGDRAVYGYTF	TGTGCCAGCAGTGGGGACAGGGCGGTCTATGGCTACACCTTC
TRBD2	TRBV27	TRBJ2-1	few	CASSLPGLAHEQFF	TGTGCCAGCAGTTTACCAGGACTAGCGCATGAGCAGTTCTTC
NA	TRBV7-9	TRBJ1-3	few	CASSRTMEGGPGNTIYF	TGTGCCAGCAGCCGCACTATGGAGGGGGGGCCCGGAAACACCATATATTTT
NA	TRBV28	TRBJ2-2	few	CASSETTNTGELFF	TGTGCCAGCAGTGAAACTACAAACACCGGGGAGCTGTTTTTT
NA	TRBV7-9	TRBJ2-7	few	CASSLNRDTDYEQYF	TGTGCCAGCAGCTTGAACCGGGACACCGACTACGAGCAGTACTTC
NA	TRBV5-4	TRBJ2-1	many	CASSLGSSEQFF	TGTGCCAGCAGCTTGGGGAGTTCCGAGCAGTTCTTC
NA	TRBV7-9	TRBJ2-2	many	CASTNLQTAAGELFF	TGTGCCAGCACCAATCTTCAGACAGCAGCTGGGGAGCTGTTTTTT
TRBD1	TRBV20-1	TRBJ1-6	few	CSARELGQGNSPLHF	TGCAGTGCTAGAGAACTGGGACAGGGAAATTCACCCCTCCACTTT